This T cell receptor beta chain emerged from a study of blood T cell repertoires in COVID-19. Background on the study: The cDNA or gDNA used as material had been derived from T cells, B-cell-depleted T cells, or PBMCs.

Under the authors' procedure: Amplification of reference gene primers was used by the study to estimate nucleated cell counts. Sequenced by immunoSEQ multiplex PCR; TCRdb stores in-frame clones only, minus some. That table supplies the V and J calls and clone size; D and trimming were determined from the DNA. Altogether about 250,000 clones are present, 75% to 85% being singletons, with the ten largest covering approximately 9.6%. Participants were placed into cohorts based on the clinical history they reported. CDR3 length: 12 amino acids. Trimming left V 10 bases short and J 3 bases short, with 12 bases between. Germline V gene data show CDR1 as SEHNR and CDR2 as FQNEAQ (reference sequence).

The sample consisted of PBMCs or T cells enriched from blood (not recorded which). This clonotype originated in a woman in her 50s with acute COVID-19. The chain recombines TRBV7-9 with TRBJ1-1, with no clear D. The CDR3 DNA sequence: TGTGCCACTAGAGGGAGCTACACTGAAGCTTTCTTT. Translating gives CATRGSYTEAFF.